These 24 T cell receptor beta chains were all obtained from the same sample, sequenced in a study of shared clonotypes between healthy human individuals. Sequencing used immunoSEQ multiplex PCR; TCRdb keeps in-frame clones, though not all of them. The table shows some 100,000 clones, with about 63% occurring only once. The sample comprised memory CD8+ T cells sorted from blood. Subset in this sample: CD45RO+ cells pooled with CCR7-negative TemRA cells. These receptors all come from a woman in her twenties or thirties in good health.

This clone was counted between two and nine times. This chain connects TRBV5-1 to TRBJ2-7; the match to TRBD2 covers 7 bases. The CDR3 has 15 amino acids. Germline CDR1 SGHRS, CDR2 YFSETQ. V lost 4 bases, J lost 4 bases, and 11 bases stayed unmatched. CDR3 nucleotides: TGCGCCAGCAGCCCTAAGGGAGCGGGAAATTACGAGCAGTACTTC. Translation gives CASSPKGAGNYEQYF. Full variable domain (remainder filled in from reference TRBV5-1 and TRBJ2-7): KAGVTQTPRYLIKTRGQQVTLSCSPISGHRSVSWYQQTPGQGLQFLFEYFSETQRNKGNFPGRFSGRQFSNSRSEMNVSTLELGDSALYLCASSPKGAGNYEQYFGPGTRLTVT.

The chain joins TRBV2 to TRBJ1-5; possible D gene TRBD1, 6 bases. The CDR3 contains 15 residues. V lost 5 bases to trimming and J lost 1 base, with 12 bases between them. CDR1 and CDR2 (germline): SNHLY, FYNNEI. The DNA of the CDR3 is TGTGCCAGCAGTCCATTAGACAGGAGCAATCAGCCCCAGCATTTT. Translated: CASSPLDRSNQPQHF. The full variable domain, its missing parts supplied by reference TRBV2 and TRBJ1-5, is EPEVTQTPSHQVTQMGQEVILRCVPISNHLYFYWYRQILGQKVEFLVSFYNNEISEKSEIFDDQFSVERPDGSNFTLKIRSTKLEDSAMYFCASSPLDRSNQPQHFGDGTRLSIL.

There are a few counts of this clone. The chain joins TRBV25-1 to TRBJ2-7; the D gene is possibly TRBD1 (6 bases). Trimming stripped 3 bases from V and 2 bases from J, with 17 bases between. Germline V gives CDR1 MGHDK, CDR2 SYGVNS. This CDR3 has 16 residues. CDR3 coding DNA: TGTGCCAGCAGTGACACTCCAGGGGCCCTTACCTACGAGCAGTACTTC. It codes for CASSDTPGALTYEQYF.

J is TRBJ2-7 and V is TRBV5-4; a weak D match, TRBD2 (6 bases). This CDR3 has 15 residues. The V gene's germline CDR1 is SGHNT and CDR2 YYREEE (reference sequence). Trimming pared 1 base from V and 5 bases from J, leaving 16 bases between. The CDR3: CASSLMVGSTHEQYF. CDR3 coding DNA: TGTGCCAGCAGCTTGATGGTCGGGAGTACGCACGAGCAGTACTTC.

This rearrangement joins TRBV28 to TRBJ2-2, with TRBD2 matching 10 bases. V was clipped by 2 bases and J by 0 bases; unmatched bases: 12. CDR1 and CDR2 (germline): MDHEN, SYDVKM. The CDR3 contains 20 residues. CDR3 sequence (DNA): TGTGCCAGCAGTTTAGCTCCCCTCCCAGCGGGAGGGACGAACACCGGGGAGCTGTTTTTT. Translating gives CASSLAPLPAGGTNTGELFF.

This clone was seen only a few times. This chain links TRBV28 with TRBJ2-7; no clear D gene. V lost 4 bases to trimming and J lost 5 bases, with 15 bases between them. This CDR3 spans 14 amino acids. The germline V gene encodes CDR1 MDHEN and CDR2 SYDVKM. Written as DNA, the CDR3 is TGTGCCAGCAGTTCCGAAATCCGACCCAACGAGCAGTACTTC. Its translation: CASSSEIRPNEQYF.

The chain couples TRBV6-9 to TRBJ1-2; TRBD1 is a possible D gene (6 bases). Germline V gene data show CDR1 as MNHGY and CDR2 as SVAAGI. The CDR3 length is 15 residues. Trimming shortened V by 4 bases and J by 6 bases, and 18 bases separated the two germline ends. CDR3 amino acids: CASSSLGGGADGYTF. DNA of the CDR3: TGTGCCAGCAGTTCCCTAGGCGGGGGCGCCGATGGCTACACCTTC.

J is TRBJ2-7 and V is TRBV7-9; 12 bases line up with TRBD2. CDR1 and CDR2 from the germline V gene are SEHNR and FQNEAQ (reference sequence). The CDR3 consists of 16 residues. Germline trimming cut 1 base from V and 2 bases from J; bases unmatched to any gene: 3. CDR3 DNA sequence: TGTGCCAGCAGCTTAGGCCTAGCGGGAGGGACCTACGAGCAGTACTTC. Protein sequence: CASSLGLAGGTYEQYF.

This chain joins TRBV28 and TRBJ1-2; D not resolved. V was pared by 3 bases and J by 4 bases, with 6 bases between. The CDR3 has 12 amino acids. Per the germline V gene, CDR1 is MDHEN and CDR2 is SYDVKM. The CDR3 here is CASSLAAYGYTF. Here the CDR3 DNA reads TGTGCCAGCAGTTTGGCTGCCTATGGCTACACCTTC.

The rearrangement uses TRBV6-6 and TRBJ1-3; D may be TRBD1 (6 bases). The CDR3 covers 16 residues. CDR1 is MNHNY, CDR2 SVGAGI, per germline (reference sequence). Between the trimmed V and J ends, which lost 2 bases and 0 bases, there was a span of 11 bases. The chain's CDR3 is CASSYPNRDSGNTIYF. Here the CDR3 DNA reads TGTGCCAGCAGTTACCCTAACAGGGACTCTGGAAACACCATATATTTT.

The V and J genes are TRBV6-1 and TRBJ2-1, with D possibly TRBD1 on 6 matching bases. V lost 4 bases, J lost 8 bases, and 18 bases lay in between. The CDR3 runs to 15 residues. Germline V lookup: CDR1 MNHNS, CDR2 SASEGT. In DNA form, the CDR3 reads TGTGCCAGCAGTGTGGAAGTAGCGTCAGGGGATGAGCAGTTCTTC. Protein product: CASSVEVASGDEQFF.

V gene TRBV27 combines with J gene TRBJ2-2; D may be TRBD1 (5 bases). V lost 4 bases, J lost 5 bases, and 26 bases lay in between. CDR3 length equals 19 residues. CDR1 MNHEY and CDR2 SMNVEV come from the germline V gene (reference sequence). This CDR3 is CASSSPLSEEAGRTGELFF. CDR3 nucleotides: TGTGCCAGCAGTTCCCCCCTTTCGGAAGAGGCAGGGCGTACCGGGGAGCTGTTTTTT.

The chain carries TRBV21-1 and TRBJ2-3; TRBD2, the D gene given by the table, was not confirmed from the DNA. TRBV21-1 has pseudogene status. This CDR3 has 19 amino acids. The CDR3 sequence: CASSPVGRTSGSCTDTQYF. The CDR3 DNA follows: TGTGCCAGCAGCCCAGTTGGGCGGACTAGCGGGAGTTGTACAGATACGCAGTATTTT.

The rearrangement joins TRBV27 to TRBJ2-1; D possibly uses TRBD1 or TRBD2 (6 bases each). From germline, CDR1 is MNHEY and CDR2 SMNVEV (reference sequence). This CDR3 comprises 14 residues. The V end lost 6 bases, the J end lost 7 bases, and 16 bases lay between the germline ends. CDR3 in DNA: TGTGCCAGCAGGGGTCCGGGGGCAGGGAATGAGCAGTTCTTC. Protein product: CASRGPGAGNEQFF.

To note about this clone: The sample holds other DNA sequences that translate to the same CDR3. DNA for the CDR3: TGTGCCAGCAGCTGGGGACAGGGATCCTACGAGCAGTACTTC. It specifies CASSWGQGSYEQYF. The J gene is TRBJ2-7, the V gene TRBV5-6; 9 nucleotides line up with TRBD1. Germline V gene data show CDR1 as SGHDT and CDR2 as YYEEEE. The CDR3 totals 14 residues. Trimming cost V 3 bases and J 1 base; bases outside gene matches: 2. Supplemented by reference TRBV5-6 and TRBJ2-7, the full variable domain reads DAGVTQSPTHLIKTRGQQVTLRCSPKSGHDTVSWYQQALGQGPQFIFQYYEEEERQRGNFPDRFSGHQFPNYSSELNVNALLLGDSALYLCASSWGQGSYEQYFGPGTRLTVT.

Ten or more counts support this clone. J is TRBJ2-7 and V is TRBV11-1; 7 bases are a match to TRBD1. Looked up from germline, CDR1 is SGHAT and CDR2 is FQDESV (reference sequence). The CDR3 totals 15 residues. J gave up 2 bases and V 2 bases, and 6 bases lay outside the gene matches. The CDR3 sequence is CASSLLGQVPYEQYF. In DNA, the CDR3 is TGTGCCAGCAGCTTACTAGGACAGGTTCCCTACGAGCAGTACTTC.

The V call is TRBV10-3, the J call TRBJ1-1; TRBD1 matches 7 bases. V lost 8 bases to trimming and J lost 4 bases; unmatched junction nucleotides: 19. Germline lookup yields CDR1 ENHRY and CDR2 SYGVKD. The CDR3 is 17 amino acids. DNA for the CDR3: TGTGCCATCTCTACTCCGGGACAGCGACCGGTCGTCACTGAAGCTTTCTTT. As protein: CAISTPGQRPVVTEAFF.

V is TRBV25-1 and J is TRBJ1-1, with D unclear. Germline V gene lookup returns CDR1 MGHDK and CDR2 SYGVNS. Between the trimmed V and J ends, which lost 5 bases and 1 base, there was a span of 17 bases. The CDR3 runs to 16 residues. The CDR3 reads CASSILIGDKNTEAFF. CDR3 DNA sequence: TGTGCCAGCAGTATACTAATCGGGGATAAGAACACTGAAGCTTTCTTT.

The chain recombines TRBV5-6 with TRBJ2-7; D gene ambiguous. CDR1 is SGHDT and CDR2 is YYEEEE in the germline V gene. V shed 0 bases and J shed 3 bases, with 10 bases lying between them. The CDR3 consists of 14 residues. The CDR3 DNA follows: TGTGCCAGCAGCTTGGGAGTATCAGACTACGAGCAGTACTTC. Translation: CASSLGVSDYEQYF.

This clone is deemed medium-sized (0.01 to 0.1%). The chain links TRBV21-1 to TRBJ2-7; no DNA check was done on the table's D call, TRBD2. TRBV21-1 is noted as a pseudogene. The CDR3 covers 14 residues. The CDR3 reads CASSKGLAAYEQYF. CDR3 DNA sequence: TGTGCCAGCAGCAAAGGACTAGCGGCCTACGAGCAGTACTTC.

The rearrangement joins TRBV5-1 to TRBJ1-1, with D uncertain. This CDR3 is built from 16 residues. The germline V and J ends were trimmed by 1 base and 0 bases, with 13 bases remaining between them. Germline-derived CDR1 and CDR2 are SGHRS and YFSETQ. This chain's CDR3 is CASSLREVGMNTEAFF. CDR3 nucleotides: TGCGCCAGCAGCTTGAGGGAGGTAGGCATGAACACTGAAGCTTTCTTT.

This clone was counted at least ten times. The genes are TRBV21-1 and TRBJ2-7; TRBD2 reflects the table's D call only, with no check against the DNA. TRBV21-1 is a listed pseudogene. This CDR3 is built from 13 residues. CDR3 protein: CASPGGPFYEQYF. The CDR3 DNA follows: TGTGCCAGCCCCGGGGGACCCTTCTACGAGCAGTACTTC.

This chain joins TRBV6-1 and TRBJ2-2, with D perhaps TRBD1 (5 bases). Trimming shortened V by 8 bases and J by 3 bases, and 16 bases separated the two germline ends. Germline V gives CDR1 MNHNS, CDR2 SASEGT. The CDR3 loop spans 15 amino acids. CDR3 loop: CASPLPGLDTGELFF. CDR3 bases: TGTGCCAGCCCGCTACCAGGGCTGGACACCGGGGAGCTGTTTTTT.

This clone was observed many times. The V and J genes are TRBV7-6 and TRBJ1-4, with D unresolved. The germline gives CDR1 SGHVS, CDR2 FNYEAQ. The CDR3 consists of 15 residues. The germline V and J ends were trimmed by 0 bases and 7 bases, with 12 bases remaining between them. CDR3 in DNA: TGTGCCAGCAGCTTAGCGCAGGATGTAGGTGAAAAACTGTTTTTT. It yields the protein CASSLAQDVGEKLFF.